This TCR beta chain was obtained from a study of control samples from healthy donors and cancer patients. Data came from immunoSEQ multiplex PCR; TCRdb stores just in-frame clones and leaves some out. The table has around 170,000 clones, 90% seen once. Germline CDR1 SQVTM, CDR2 ANQGSEA. V gave up 1 base and J gave up 4 bases, with 7 bases separating them. The CDR3 runs to 12 residues. This sequence joins TRBV29-1 and TRBJ1-2; unclear D gene. The sequencing sample was made of blood. The sequence was obtained from a woman aged 50 to 60 in good health. The CDR3 region is CSVEGQTYGYTF. The CDR3 nucleotides read TGCAGCGTTGAAGGCCAGACCTATGGCTACACCTTC. The variable domain in full, with the rest retrieved from reference TRBV29-1 and TRBJ1-2, is SAVISQKPSRDICQRGTSLTIQCQVDSQVTMMFWYRQQPGQSLTLIATANQGSEATYESGFVIDKFPISRPNLTFSTLTVSNMSPEDSSIYLCSVEGQTYGYTFGSGTRLTVV.